These 26 T cell receptor beta chains were all obtained from the same sample, sequenced in a study of blood T cells in healthy people across ages (dated by TCRdb to the mid-2010s). Receptor libraries were prepared by 5' RACE. The reads were generated on an Illumina HiSeq 2500. A second PCR of roughly 6 to 12 cycles was performed with a sample-barcoded 5' primer and a J-beta primer mix. TCRdb itself trimmed the public reads at Q25 with fastp, ran MiXCR and retained productive beta chains. Rows matching on CDR3 protein sequence are summarized as one entry with the most common DNA and genes. The sample table contains about 2 million distinct CDR3 sequences; only one count was recorded for about 50% of them. The ten largest clonotypes hold less than 2.5% of the sample. Sequencing was carried out using blood. The receptors were gathered from a woman aged 40 to 50 in good health.

This clonotype showed up many times. The chain links TRBV2 to TRBJ2-7; 7 nucleotides match TRBD2. This CDR3 is 14 amino acids long. V shed 4 bases, J shed 2 bases, and the junction held 5 bases outside the gene matches. CDR1 and CDR2 from the germline V gene are SNHLY and FYNNEI. CDR3 sequence reads: CASSGTRGPYEQYF. CDR3 DNA sequence: TGTGCCAGCAGTGGGACTAGGGGCCCCTACGAGCAGTACTTC.

Remarks on this clonotype: Germline is not matched at one junction end, which may reflect a read error. The CDR3 sequence: CASSSQGTGMYQETLYF. CDR3 nucleotide sequence: TGTGCCAGCAGTAGCCAAGGGACAGGGATGTACCAGGAGACCCTGTACTTC. The chain couples TRBV28 to TRBJ2-5; TRBD1 matches at 9 bases. The CDR3 consists of 17 residues. The germline V gene encodes CDR1 MDHEN and CDR2 SYDVKM.

This clonotype showed up just a few times. The chain couples TRBV11-2 to TRBJ1-2; D ambiguous. The V and J ends lost 0 bases and 8 bases respectively, with 13 bases between them. This CDR3 is 14 amino acids long. The V gene's germline CDR1 is SGHAT and CDR2 FQNNGV. The DNA of the CDR3 is TGTGCCAGCAGCTTAGATGTCCAGCCGTCCGGCTACACCTTC. Amino acid sequence: CASSLDVQPSGYTF.

This clonotype was picked up a small number of times. The V gene is TRBV7-9, the J gene TRBJ2-3; D possibly corresponds to TRBD1 (7 bases). The germline gives CDR1 SEHNR, CDR2 FQNEAQ (reference sequence). CDR3 size: 15 residues. Trimming shortened V by 0 bases and J by 6 bases, and 13 bases separated the two germline ends. The CDR3 here is CASSLAQGGVDTQYF. CDR3 DNA: TGTGCCAGCAGCTTAGCGCAGGGGGGTGTTGATACGCAGTATTTT.

In this sample, this clonotype turned up a few times. CDR3 sequence: CATSDGILYEQYF. The CDR3, as DNA: TGTGCCACCAGTGACGGGATTCTATACGAGCAGTACTTC. This chain joins TRBV24-1 and TRBJ2-7, with TRBD2 as a possible D gene (5 bases). The CDR3 loop spans 13 amino acids. Trimming removed 4 bases from V and 4 bases from J, with 10 bases in between. Germline values: CDR1 KGHDR, CDR2 SFDVKD.

In DNA, the CDR3 is TGTGCCAGCAGTTACGACAGGTACCACGAGCAGTACTTC. Amino acids: CASSYDRYHEQYF. The chain combines TRBV6-6 with TRBJ2-5, with D perhaps TRBD1 (6 bases). The DNA end is more similar to TRBJ2-7, so the J call may be wrong. This CDR3 has 13 amino acids. The germline V gene has CDR1 MNHNY and CDR2 SVGAGI (reference sequence).

This clonotype was found a few times. The J gene is TRBJ2-7, the V gene TRBV7-8; 8 positions match TRBD1. The CDR3 length is 15 residues. Looked up from germline, CDR1 is SGHVS and CDR2 is FQNEAQ. V trimming: 7 bases; J trimming: 1 base; junction bases outside the gene matches: 9. The CDR3 DNA follows: TGTGCCAGCACTAGTCTCCAGGGGGCATCCTACGAGCAGTACTTC. This gives the protein CASTSLQGASYEQYF.

The chain is built from TRBV4-3 and TRBJ2-1, with D perhaps matching TRBD2 (7 bases). Germline lookup yields CDR1 LGHNA and CDR2 YSLEER. V lost 0 bases and J 6 bases, leaving 21 bases between the germline ends. The CDR3 is 18 residues long. In DNA form, the CDR3 reads TGCGCCAGCAGCCAAGACCCAAGGGGGATCGGGGGGACCAATGAGCAGTTCTTC. This translates into CASSQDPRGIGGTNEQFF.

The chain joins TRBV20-1 to TRBJ2-7; D tentatively fits TRBD1 or TRBD2 (5 bases each). Germline CDR1 is DFQATT and CDR2 is SNEGSKA (reference sequence). V was clipped by 2 bases and J by 6 bases, with 14 bases between them. The CDR3 contains 13 residues. CDR3 sequence reads: CSARSSGRGEQYF. The CDR3 DNA follows: TGCAGTGCTAGATCCTCGGGACGTGGCGAGCAGTACTTC.

This clonotype showed up just a few times. The chain is built from TRBV7-2 and TRBJ1-4, with D tentatively TRBD1 (5 bases). The CDR3 runs 15 residues. CDR1 is SGHTA, CDR2 FQGNSA, per germline. Trimming shortened V by 5 bases and J by 4 bases, and 14 bases separated the two germline ends. CDR3 protein: CASSPGQGVNEKLFF. The CDR3 region has the DNA TGTGCCAGCAGCCCTGGTCAGGGCGTTAATGAAAAACTGTTTTTT. Variable domain in full (rest from reference TRBV7-2 and TRBJ1-4): GAGVSQSPSNKVTEKGKDVELRCDPISGHTALYWYRQSLGQGLEFLIYFQGNSAPDKSGLPSDRFSAERTGGSVSTLTIQRTQQEDSAVYLCASSPGQGVNEKLFFGSGTQLSVL.

This clonotype was detected many times. This chain joins TRBV29-1 and TRBJ2-3; no reliable D call. The CDR3 runs to 11 residues. V dropped 1 base and J dropped 4 bases, with 3 bases sitting between them. Germline V CDR1 and CDR2: SQVTM, ANQGSEA. The CDR3 nucleotides are TGCAGCGTTGAAGGGGCAGATACGCAGTATTTT. Encoded protein: CSVEGADTQYF.

The chain recombines TRBV29-1 with TRBJ2-7; the D gene is possibly TRBD2 (6 bases). CDR3 length equals 14 residues. Trimming shortened V by 4 bases and J by 2 bases, and 15 bases separated the two germline ends. CDR1 is SQVTM and CDR2 is ANQGSEA in the germline V gene. CDR3 protein: CSVASGTGAYEQYF. CDR3 coding DNA: TGCAGCGTTGCATCCGGGACGGGGGCCTACGAGCAGTACTTC.

The table lists this clonotype with a count of one. The genes are TRBV6-1 and TRBJ2-7; tentative D call: TRBD2 (5 bases). The last part of the DNA fits TRBJ2-5 better; the J call may be wrong. The CDR3 contains 17 residues. Germline V gene sequence: CDR1 MNHNS, CDR2 SASEGT. CDR3 region: CASSEALSIRRGETQYF. DNA of the CDR3: TGTGCCAGCAGTGAAGCGTTATCGATTCGACGGGGAGAGACCCAGTACTTC.

The chain uses TRBV27 and TRBJ2-3, with 7 bases identical to TRBD1. This CDR3 spans 17 amino acids. Trimming took 9 bases from V and 3 from J; bases not matched to a gene: 18. Germline V gene data show CDR1 as MNHEY and CDR2 as SMNVEV (reference sequence). CDR3 amino acids: CARTSGQPTIRTDTQYF. The CDR3 DNA reads TGTGCCAGGACGTCGGGACAGCCCACTATTCGAACAGATACGCAGTATTTT.

The J gene is TRBJ2-1, the V gene TRBV14, with 8 bases aligning to TRBD1. This CDR3 is 15 amino acids long. Germline lookup yields CDR1 SGHDN and CDR2 FVKESK. J lost 6 bases, V lost 1 base, and 5 bases had no gene match. CDR3 DNA: TGTGCCAGCAGCCAAGCGACAGGGGCCTTCAATGAGCAGTTCTTC. It encodes CASSQATGAFNEQFF.

The V and J genes are TRBV21-1 and TRBJ2-7; no check of the table's D call, TRBD1, against the DNA was made. TRBV21-1 is flagged as a pseudogene. The CDR3 is 15 amino acids. This chain's CDR3 is CASSKVGARSYEQYF. In nucleotides, the CDR3 is TGTGCCAGCAGCAAAGTTGGCGCTCGCTCCTACGAGCAGTACTTC.

This CDR3 is CAISERGRSYEQYF. CDR3 nucleotides: TGTGCCATCAGTGAGAGGGGACGCTCCTACGAGCAGTACTTC. The V gene is TRBV10-3, the J gene TRBJ2-7, with D perhaps assigned TRBD1 or TRBD2 (5 bases each). The germline V gene has CDR1 ENHRY and CDR2 SYGVKD. Trimming pared 2 bases from V and 0 bases from J, leaving 8 bases between. This CDR3 has 14 amino acids.

This clonotype was seen ten or more times. Germline and junction disagree at one end, which may indicate a read error. This chain uses TRBV6-5 with TRBJ2-7, with 13 bases lining up with TRBD2. The J call may be mistaken, given a closer DNA end match to TRBJ2-5. Germline V lookup: CDR1 MNHEY, CDR2 SVGAGI. CDR3 length equals 14 residues. The CDR3: CASSRTSGGETQYF. DNA for the CDR3: TGCGCCAGCAGCCGGACTAGCGGGGGTGAGACCCAGTACTTC.

This clonotype is deemed medium-sized. This rearrangement joins TRBV4-2 to TRBJ2-7, with TRBD1 matching over 7 bases. This CDR3 contains 16 residues. The V gene's germline CDR1 is LGHNA and CDR2 YNFKEQ. Trimming took 4 bases from V and 1 from J; bases not matched to a gene: 10. The CDR3 is CASSPNTGDSSYEQYF. The CDR3 bases are TGTGCCAGCAGCCCCAATACTGGGGACAGTTCCTACGAGCAGTACTTC.

The chain combines TRBV3-1 with TRBJ1-1; the match to TRBD1 covers 7 bases. Germline loops: CDR1 LGHDT, CDR2 YNNKEL (reference sequence). The CDR3 has 17 residues. V was pared by 0 bases and J by 7 bases, with 14 bases of the junction left unmatched. In DNA, the CDR3 is TGTGCCAGCAGCCAAGAGGGGGCAGGGGGACAACCCATTGAAGCTTTCTTT. The encoded protein is CASSQEGAGGQPIEAFF.

The chain recombines TRBV29-1 with TRBJ1-2; the D gene is possibly TRBD1 (5 bases). The CDR3 runs 11 residues. CDR1 is SQVTM, CDR2 ANQGSEA, per germline. V dropped 3 bases and J dropped 8 bases, with 10 bases sitting between them. CDR3 sequence reads: CSVDRGRGYTF. For the CDR3, the DNA is TGCAGCGTTGACCGGGGCCGCGGCTACACCTTC.

This clonotype came up a few times. The rearrangement joins TRBV20-1 to TRBJ1-2; D is undetermined. The germline gives CDR1 DFQATT, CDR2 SNEGSKA (reference sequence). The CDR3 has 12 residues. Trimming cost V 2 bases and J 6 bases, with 10 bases left between them. The CDR3 nucleotides read TGCAGTGCTAGATTAAAGCGGGATGGCTACACCTTC. Its translation: CSARLKRDGYTF.

Only one count was recorded for this clonotype. V gene TRBV28 combines with J gene TRBJ2-3; possible D gene TRBD1, 5 bases. Per the germline V gene, CDR1 is MDHEN and CDR2 is SYDVKM. The CDR3 covers 12 residues. V was trimmed by 6 bases and J by 4 bases, leaving 8 bases between them. Here the CDR3 reads CASRQAADTQYF. The DNA of the CDR3 is TGTGCCAGCAGACAGGCGGCAGATACGCAGTATTTT.

This clonotype was detected only a few times. The genes are TRBV20-1 and TRBJ1-5; D is unresolved. V was clipped by 6 bases and J by 4 bases, with 16 bases between them. The germline gives CDR1 DFQATT, CDR2 SNEGSKA (reference sequence). This CDR3 region has 14 residues. The CDR3 spells CSARRLGENQPQHF. The CDR3, as DNA: TGCAGTGCAAGGAGGCTTGGGGAAAATCAGCCCCAGCATTTT.

This CDR3 is CASSPSEADGYTF. In DNA, the CDR3 is TGTGCCAGCTCACCGTCGGAGGCTGACGGCTACACCTTC. The rearrangement joins TRBV18 to TRBJ1-2, with D unresolved. The CDR3 has 13 amino acids. Germline V gene data show CDR1 as KGHSH and CDR2 as LQKENI. Trimming removed 3 bases from V and 8 bases from J, with 13 bases in between.

The chain carries TRBV15 and TRBJ2-7, with 8 bases fitting TRBD1. The end of the DNA is better explained by TRBJ2-4, so the J call may be wrong. Germline V gene data show CDR1 as LNHNV and CDR2 as YYDKDF (reference sequence). The CDR3 covers 14 residues. CDR3 amino acids: CATSSRAGGNIQYF. The DNA of the CDR3 is TGTGCCACCAGCAGTAGGGCAGGGGGCAACATTCAGTACTTC.